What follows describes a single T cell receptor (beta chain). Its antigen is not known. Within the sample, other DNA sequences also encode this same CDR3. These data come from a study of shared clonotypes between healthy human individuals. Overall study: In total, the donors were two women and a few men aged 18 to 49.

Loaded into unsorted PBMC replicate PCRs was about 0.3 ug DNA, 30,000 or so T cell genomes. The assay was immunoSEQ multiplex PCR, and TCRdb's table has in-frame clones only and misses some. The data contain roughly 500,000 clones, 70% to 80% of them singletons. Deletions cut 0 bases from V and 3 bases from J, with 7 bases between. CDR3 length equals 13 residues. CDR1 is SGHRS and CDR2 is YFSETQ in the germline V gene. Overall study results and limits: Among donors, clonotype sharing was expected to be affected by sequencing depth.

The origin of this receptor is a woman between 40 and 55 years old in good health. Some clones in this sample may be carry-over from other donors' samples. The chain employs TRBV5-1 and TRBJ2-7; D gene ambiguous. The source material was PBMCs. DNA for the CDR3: TGCGCCAGCAGCTTGGCCTCCGGCTACGAGCAGTACTTC. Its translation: CASSLASGYEQYF. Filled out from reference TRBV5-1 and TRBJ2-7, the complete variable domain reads KAGVTQTPRYLIKTRGQQVTLSCSPISGHRSVSWYQQTPGQGLQFLFEYFSETQRNKGNFPGRFSGRQFSNSRSEMNVSTLELGDSALYLCASSLASGYEQYFGPGTRLTVT.